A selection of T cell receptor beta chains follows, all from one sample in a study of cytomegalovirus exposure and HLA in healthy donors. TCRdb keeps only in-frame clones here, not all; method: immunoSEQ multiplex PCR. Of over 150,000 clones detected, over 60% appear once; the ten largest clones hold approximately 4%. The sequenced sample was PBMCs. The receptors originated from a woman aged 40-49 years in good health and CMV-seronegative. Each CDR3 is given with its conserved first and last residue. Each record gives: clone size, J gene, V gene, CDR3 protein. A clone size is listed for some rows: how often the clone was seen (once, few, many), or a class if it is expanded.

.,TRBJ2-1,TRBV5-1,CASSRDSGGEQFF
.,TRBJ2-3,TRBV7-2,CASSLSLRSSTDTQYF
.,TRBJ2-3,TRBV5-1,CASSPETSGATDTQYF
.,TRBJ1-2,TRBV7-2,CASSFLDRVGYGYTF
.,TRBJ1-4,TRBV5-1,CASMSEGHEKLFF
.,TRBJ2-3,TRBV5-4,CASSLGRHRRETDTQYF
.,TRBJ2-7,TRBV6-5,CASSRGTGVGEQYF
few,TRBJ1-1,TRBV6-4,CASSVEGSKTEAFF
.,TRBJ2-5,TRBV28,CASSSTRQAMETQYF
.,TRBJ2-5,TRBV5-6,CASRRQGGGLRETQYF
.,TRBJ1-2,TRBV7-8,CASSLAPLGQGNYGYTF
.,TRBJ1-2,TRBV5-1,CASSLERREAGYTF
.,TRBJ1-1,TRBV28,CASSLWPTEAFF
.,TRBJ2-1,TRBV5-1,CASSRTSGGYNEQFF
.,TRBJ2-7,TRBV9,CASSVGGDRAYEQYF